The 12 T cell receptor beta chains below all came from one sample that was sequenced in a study of blood T cells in healthy people across ages (dated by TCRdb to the mid-2010s). The method behind the library was 5' RACE. TCRdb lists the instrument as Illumina HiSeq 2500. A second roughly 7 to 11 cycle PCR used a sample-barcoded 5' primer and a J-beta primer mix. TCRdb reprocessed the public reads (quality trimming at Q25 with fastp, clone calling with MiXCR) and kept in-frame beta chains. Duplicate CDR3 protein sequences are folded into a single record with the most common DNA and genes. The sample table lists approximately 780,000 distinct CDR3 sequences, roughly 24% of them with a count of one. The biggest ten clones account for around 2.9% of the sample. This sample was also put to use in a study of T cells of mothers and their children.

The material sequenced was blood. Receptors were obtained from a boy between 10 and 17 years old in good health.

A few counts support this clonotype. V and J are TRBV30 and TRBJ1-4; possible D gene TRBD1, 5 bases. The germline V gene encodes CDR1 GTSNPN and CDR2 SVGIG (reference sequence). CDR3 length: 13 amino acids. Between the trimmed V and J ends, which lost 4 bases and 15 bases, there was a span of 21 bases. CDR3 loop: CAWTKKGPGRVFF. Written as DNA, the CDR3 is TGTGCCTGGACGAAAAAGGGACCCGGGCGGGTGTTTTTT.

This clonotype showed up just a few times. V usage is TRBV28 and J usage is TRBJ2-7; D is unclear. This CDR3 is built from 13 residues. CDR1 MDHEN and CDR2 SYDVKM come from the germline V gene. V was shortened by 3 bases and J by 2 bases, with 8 bases between the two germline ends. The CDR3 nucleotides are TGTGCCAGCAGTTTGGCGAAACCCTACGAGCAGTACTTC. It is translated as CASSLAKPYEQYF.

There are a few counts of this clonotype. V is TRBV20-1 and J is TRBJ1-3, with D unclear. Trimming took off 4 bases at V and 4 bases at J, with 11 bases between the two ends. The CDR3 runs 13 residues. Germline lookup yields CDR1 DFQATT and CDR2 SNEGSKA (reference sequence). CDR3 region: CSATRVRGNTIYF. In DNA, the CDR3 is TGCAGTGCTACTAGGGTTAGGGGAAACACCATATATTTT.

The gene calls are TRBV7-9 and TRBJ1-3, with unresolved D. Trimming removed 0 bases at V and 0 bases at J, with 9 bases between. CDR1 SEHNR and CDR2 FQNEAQ come from the germline V gene (reference sequence). The CDR3 is 16 residues long. The CDR3 nucleotides are TGTGCCAGCAGCTTAGCGAGGGCAGGCTCTGGAAACACCATATATTTT. This sequence encodes CASSLARAGSGNTIYF.

This chain joins TRBV7-9 and TRBJ2-6, with 10 bases fitting TRBD1. V was pared by 5 bases and J by 0 bases, with 7 bases of the junction left unmatched. The germline CDR1 and CDR2 sequences are SEHNR and FQNEAQ (reference sequence). The CDR3 contains 18 residues. The CDR3 bases are TGTGCCAGCAGCGCTCCCAGGACAGGGGGCTCTGGGGCCAACGTCCTGACTTTC. This sequence encodes CASSAPRTGGSGANVLTF.

The chain joins TRBV15 to TRBJ2-7; a weak D match, TRBD1 (5 bases). Trimming removed 1 base at V and 8 bases at J, with 18 bases between. CDR3 length: 15 residues. CDR1 is LNHNV and CDR2 is YYDKDF in the germline V gene (reference sequence). CDR3 DNA sequence: TGTGCCACCAGCAGAGCCCCCGGCAGGGTTGGGAAGCAGTACTTC. Protein: CATSRAPGRVGKQYF.

V is TRBV27 and J is TRBJ2-5, with a possible D match to TRBD1 (6 bases). Per germline, CDR1 MNHEY and CDR2 SMNVEV (reference sequence). The CDR3 length is 13 residues. The V and J ends lost 6 bases and 5 bases respectively, with 13 bases between them. This chain's CDR3 is CASSGQMGETQYF. CDR3 sequence (DNA): TGTGCCAGCAGCGGACAGATGGGGGAGACCCAGTACTTC.

This clonotype occurred a few times. Germline and junction disagree at one end, which may indicate a read error. This chain joins TRBV7-7 and TRBJ2-2; D may be TRBD2 (5 bases). Germline values: CDR1 SSHAT, CDR2 FNYEAQ (reference sequence). CDR3 length: 13 residues. The CDR3 DNA sequence: TGTGCTAGCAGCGCCGAGGGCACCGGGGAGCCGTTTTTT. Translated: CASSAEGTGEPFF.

V and J are TRBV6-2 or TRBV6-3 and TRBJ2-1; D is unresolved. The tail of the sequence fits TRBJ2-7 better, so the J call may be wrong. The CDR3 is 14 amino acids. CDR1 and CDR2 (germline): MNHEY, SVGEGT. The CDR3 here is CASSYRVKRDEQYV. In DNA, the CDR3 is TGTGCCAGCAGTTACCGGGTTAAGCGTGACGAGCAGTACGTC.

This clonotype was seen a few times. This chain joins TRBV2 and TRBJ2-1; 9 bases are a match to TRBD2. The end of the DNA fits TRBJ2-5 better, so the J call may be wrong. CDR3 length equals 14 residues. Germline V gene sequence: CDR1 SNHLY, CDR2 FYNNEI. The CDR3 sequence: CASSHSGGEETQYF. In DNA form, the CDR3 reads TGTGCCAGCAGTCATAGCGGGGGTGAAGAGACCCAGTACTTC.

V gene TRBV6-5 combines with J gene TRBJ1-2; 7 bases agree with TRBD1. Germline lookup yields CDR1 MNHEY and CDR2 SVGAGI. The CDR3 runs to 14 residues. V was clipped by 2 bases and J by 7 bases; unmatched bases: 7. CDR3 in DNA: TGTGCCAGCAGTTACGGACAGGAGTTCCTTGGCTACACCTTC. Amino acid sequence: CASSYGQEFLGYTF.

This clonotype was counted only a few times. V usage is TRBV4-1 and J usage is TRBJ2-5; 11 bases are a match to TRBD2. The CDR3 length is 17 residues. V lost 3 bases to trimming and J lost 2 bases; unmatched junction nucleotides: 8. The germline V gene encodes CDR1 MGHRA and CDR2 YSYEKL. The CDR3 nucleotides are TGCGCCAGCAGCCATCCTACTAGCGGGGGACGGCAAGAGACCCAGTACTTC. Translating it yields CASSHPTSGGRQETQYF.